Shown below are 23 T cell receptor beta chains from a single sample sequenced in a study of blood T cell repertoires in COVID-19. Libraries were prepared by immunoSEQ multiplex PCR; TCRdb keeps only in-frame clonotypes and omits some of them. The sample comprises about 400,000 clones, approximately 90% of which are singletons, and over 4% rests with the top ten. The specimen sequenced was peripheral blood. The source of these receptors is a woman in her thirties with acute or convalescent COVID-19.

The chain has TRBV4-1 and TRBJ2-7; tentative D call: TRBD1 (7 bases). The V gene's germline CDR1 is MGHRA and CDR2 YSYEKL. The V and J ends lost 4 bases and 4 bases respectively, with 14 bases between them. The CDR3 has 14 residues. In nucleotides, the CDR3 is TGCGCCAGCAGCCCAAACAGGGGACTTTACGAGCAGTACTTC. Its protein product is CASSPNRGLYEQYF.

This clone was found once. The DNA of the CDR3 is TGTGCCAGCAGTTTAATGAGGAGACAGCTGTTTTTT. The encoded protein is CASSLMRRQLFF. The chain combines TRBV28 with TRBJ1-4; D possibly corresponds to TRBD1 (5 bases). The CDR3 is 12 amino acids. The germline CDR1 and CDR2 sequences are MDHEN and SYDVKM. V was clipped by 2 bases and J by 14 bases, with 12 bases between them. The whole variable domain, filled in from reference TRBV28 and TRBJ1-4, reads DVKVTQSSRYLVKRTGEKVFLECVQDMDHENMFWYRQDPGLGLRLIYFSYDVKMKEKGDIPEGYSVSREKKERFSLILESASTNQTSMYLCASSLMRRQLFFGSGTQLSVL.

This clone has a count of ten or more. The V gene is TRBV5-6, the J gene TRBJ2-7, with D perhaps matching TRBD2 (6 bases). The CDR3 loop spans 14 amino acids. V lost 0 bases and J lost 7, with 14 bases in between. Germline CDR1 reads SGHDT; CDR2 reads YYEEEE. CDR3 sequence: CASSLDAGSAEQYF. The DNA of the CDR3 is TGTGCCAGCAGCTTGGATGCGGGGTCGGCTGAGCAGTACTTC.

This rearrangement joins TRBV5-6 to TRBJ2-1; D is perhaps TRBD2 (6 bases). Between the trimmed V and J ends, which lost 1 base and 4 bases, there was a span of 15 bases. The V gene's germline CDR1 is SGHDT and CDR2 YYEEEE. The CDR3 spans 16 residues. The CDR3 nucleotides read TGTGCCAGCAGCTTGTGGGGCGGGGTACAATACAATGAGCAGTTCTTC. Protein sequence: CASSLWGGVQYNEQFF. Full variable domain (outside the CDR3, taken from reference TRBV5-6 and TRBJ2-1): DAGVTQSPTHLIKTRGQQVTLRCSPKSGHDTVSWYQQALGQGPQFIFQYYEEEERQRGNFPDRFSGHQFPNYSSELNVNALLLGDSALYLCASSLWGGVQYNEQFFGPGTRLTVL.

This clone showed up just a few times. Its ends do not fully match the called genes, so a read error is possible. The J gene is TRBJ1-1, the V gene TRBV7-2; no definite D call. The CDR3 totals 9 residues. Germline V lookup: CDR1 SGHTA, CDR2 FQGNSA. CDR3 nucleotides: TGTGCCAGCAGCTTAGATTCGGTCTTT. Its protein is CASSLDSVF.

The chain carries TRBV4-1 and TRBJ2-7, with 10 bases aligning to TRBD1. With 6 bases clipped from V and 6 bases from J, the junction kept 8 bases outside the gene matches. The germline CDR1 and CDR2 sequences are MGHRA and YSYEKL. This CDR3 is built from 14 residues. CDR3 region: CASSQPGTGVEQYF. CDR3 bases: TGCGCCAGCAGTCAACCCGGGACAGGGGTCGAGCAGTACTTC.

V gene TRBV28 combines with J gene TRBJ2-7; tentative D call: TRBD1 (6 bases). The CDR3 has 18 amino acids. With 4 bases removed from V and 0 bases from J, the gap between germline ends came to 22 bases. CDR1 and CDR2 from the germline V gene are MDHEN and SYDVKM. The CDR3 bases are TGTGCCAGCAGTTCGACCATTACAGGGAAGGCGAGCTCCTACGAGCAGTACTTC. It specifies CASSSTITGKASSYEQYF.

V and J are TRBV6-2 or TRBV6-3 and TRBJ2-1, with D possibly matching TRBD2 (5 bases). In germline, CDR1 is MNHEY, CDR2 SVGEGT. V was pared by 4 bases and J by 6 bases, with 19 bases between. The length of the CDR3 is 16 residues. CDR3 sequence (DNA): TGTGCCAGCAGTTCTCGGGGTGGGTTTGTTTTCAATGAGCAGTTCTTC. Its protein product is CASSSRGGFVFNEQFF.

The CDR3 region is CATSDLPLSSYNEQFF. The CDR3 nucleotides are TGTGCCACCAGTGATTTGCCTCTGAGCTCCTACAATGAGCAGTTCTTC. The chain is built from TRBV24-1 and TRBJ2-1; D unresolved. Trimming left V 0 bases short and J 0 bases short, with 8 bases between. The CDR3 covers 16 residues. The germline V gene encodes CDR1 KGHDR and CDR2 SFDVKD.

This chain uses TRBV21-1 with TRBJ2-6; the table's D call of TRBD1 was not tested on the DNA. TRBV21-1 is flagged as a pseudogene. This CDR3 contains 19 residues. The CDR3 protein is CASSKVVQQRFRGANVLTF. The CDR3, as DNA: TGTGCCAGCAGCAAAGTCGTACAGCAACGGTTTCGTGGGGCCAACGTCCTGACTTTC.

This clone has a handful of counts. The V call is TRBV2, the J call TRBJ2-2; 7 bases agree with TRBD1. Germline assignment: CDR1 SNHLY and CDR2 FYNNEI. V lost 5 bases and J lost 0; bases outside the gene matches: 6. This CDR3 has 16 amino acids. In nucleotides, the CDR3 is TGTGCCAGCAGTCCCAAGACAGGGTCGAACACCGGGGAGCTGTTTTTT. This translates into CASSPKTGSNTGELFF.

This rearrangement joins TRBV30 to TRBJ2-1; TRBD2 agrees at 14 bases. The germline V gene has CDR1 GTSNPN and CDR2 SVGIG (reference sequence). The CDR3 contains 17 residues. The trim removed 5 bases at V and 12 bases at J, leaving 18 bases unmatched. CDR3 protein: CAWGLRTSGGPLGPQFF. CDR3 nucleotides: TGTGCCTGGGGACTTCGGACTAGCGGGGGGCCCCTGGGTCCGCAGTTCTTC.

This chain links TRBV19 with TRBJ2-7, with 8 bases lining up with TRBD1. The CDR3 extends over 15 amino acids. Trimming took 6 bases from V and 3 from J; bases not matched to a gene: 10. Per the germline V gene, CDR1 is LNHDA and CDR2 is SQIVND (reference sequence). The CDR3 protein is CASSSPAGGIYEQYF. The DNA for the CDR3 is TGTGCCAGTAGCTCACCCGCAGGGGGCATCTACGAGCAGTACTTC. The entire variable domain, with the rest obtained from reference TRBV19 and TRBJ2-7, is as follows: DGGITQSPKYLFRKEGQNVTLSCEQNLNHDAMYWYRQDPGQGLRLIYYSQIVNDFQKGDIAEGYSVSREKKESFPLTVTSAQKNPTAFYLCASSSPAGGIYEQYFGPGTRLTVT.

This clone was seen once. This rearrangement joins TRBV2 to TRBJ1-5; 7 nucleotides match TRBD1. CDR1 SNHLY and CDR2 FYNNEI come from the germline V gene. The length of the CDR3 is 14 residues. Unmatched junction bases numbered 8, after V lost 5 bases and J lost 7 bases. In nucleotides, the CDR3 is TGTGCCAGCAGTCGACAGGGTAGGGAACAGCCCCAGCATTTT. Amino acid sequence: CASSRQGREQPQHF. Complete variable domain (other parts from reference TRBV2 and TRBJ1-5): EPEVTQTPSHQVTQMGQEVILRCVPISNHLYFYWYRQILGQKVEFLVSFYNNEISEKSEIFDDQFSVERPDGSNFTLKIRSTKLEDSAMYFCASSRQGREQPQHFGDGTRLSIL.

The CDR3: CASSYSFIGQLAEAFF. The DNA of the CDR3 is TGTGCCAGCAGTTACTCGTTCATTGGGCAGCTCGCTGAAGCTTTCTTT. This sequence joins TRBV6-5 and TRBJ1-1, with unresolved D. Germline V CDR1 and CDR2: MNHEY, SVGAGI. The CDR3 is made up of 16 amino acids. The V end was cut by 0 bases, the J end by 6 bases, with 17 bases between.

The chain has TRBV2 and TRBJ1-1; D might be TRBD1 (5 bases). CDR3 length: 14 residues. Trimming left V 3 bases short and J 12 bases short, with 20 bases between. Germline CDR1 and CDR2: SNHLY and FYNNEI. The CDR3 DNA follows: TGTGCCAGCAGTGATCCCCTCGCAGGGATCCTAACTTTCTTT. This encodes CASSDPLAGILTFF.

CDR3 nucleotides: TGTGCCAGCAGCCAAACTTATTACGAGCAGTACTTC. Translated: CASSQTYYEQYF. This chain links TRBV3-1 (or the pseudogene TRBV3-2) with TRBJ2-7, with D unresolved. V gave up 2 bases and J gave up 4 bases, with 6 bases separating them. CDR3 length equals 12 residues. Germline V CDR1 and CDR2: LGHDT, YNNKEL (reference sequence).

The chain links TRBV5-4 to TRBJ2-7; TRBD1 aligns across 8 bases. Germline V gene lookup returns CDR1 SGHNT and CDR2 YYREEE (reference sequence). J was trimmed by 7 bases and V by 3 bases; bases with no gene match: 3. The CDR3 sequence is 12 residues long. This chain's CDR3 is CASSSRDREQYF. Here the CDR3 DNA reads TGTGCCAGCAGCTCCCGGGACAGGGAGCAGTACTTC.

The J gene is TRBJ2-3, the V gene TRBV7-8; TRBD1 aligns across 9 bases. The ends lost 5 bases at V and 7 bases at J; junction bases unmatched: 16. Per germline, CDR1 SGHVS and CDR2 FQNEAQ. This CDR3 has 17 amino acids. CDR3 DNA sequence: TGTGCCAGCAGCCTCGACCCCCCTTCCGGGACAGGGTATACGCAGTATTTT. Amino acids: CASSLDPPSGTGYTQYF. Combining the CDR3 with reference TRBV7-8 and TRBJ2-3 gives the whole variable domain GAGVSQSPRYKVAKRGQDVALRCDPISGHVSLFWYQQALGQGPEFLTYFQNEAQLDKSGLPSDRFFAERPEGSVSTLKIQRTQQEDSAVYLCASSLDPPSGTGYTQYFGPGTRLTVL.

The chain has TRBV2 and TRBJ2-2; D not resolved. The CDR3 contains 14 residues. CDR1 and CDR2 (germline): SNHLY, FYNNEI. V gave up 4 bases and J gave up 0 bases, with 6 bases separating them. The CDR3 loop is CASSVGANTGELFF. CDR3 bases: TGTGCCAGCAGTGTGGGCGCGAACACCGGGGAGCTGTTTTTT.

The chain is built from TRBV7-3 and TRBJ2-1; 7 bases line up with TRBD1. The ends lost 3 bases at V and 12 bases at J; junction bases unmatched: 8. Looked up from germline, CDR1 is SGHTA and CDR2 is FQGTGA. CDR3 length: 13 residues. The CDR3 sequence is CASSFSGTAVQFF. The DNA for the CDR3 is TGTGCCAGCAGCTTCTCCGGGACAGCGGTGCAGTTCTTC. Combining the CDR3 with reference TRBV7-3 and TRBJ2-1 gives the whole variable domain GAGVSQTPSNKVTEKGKYVELRCDPISGHTALYWYRQSLGQGPEFLIYFQGTGAADDSGLPNDRFFAVRPEGSVSTLKIQRTERGDSAVYLCASSFSGTAVQFFGPGTRLTVL.

The CDR3 loop reads CASSLRFQWDRIPGANVLTF. In DNA, the CDR3 is TGTGCCAGCAGCTTAAGGTTCCAGTGGGACAGGATACCCGGGGCCAACGTCCTGACTTTC. The J gene is TRBJ2-6, the V gene TRBV7-6; 8 bases align to TRBD1. Germline lookup yields CDR1 SGHVS and CDR2 FNYEAQ. After removal of 2 bases from V and 4 bases from J, the junction contained 16 bases not matched to a gene. The CDR3 is 20 residues long. The whole variable domain, filled in from reference TRBV7-6 and TRBJ2-6, reads GAGVSQSPRYKVTKRGQDVALRCDPISGHVSLYWYRQALGQGPEFLTYFNYEAQQDKSGLPNDRFSAERPEGSISTLTIQRTEQRDSAMYRCASSLRFQWDRIPGANVLTFGAGSRLTVL.

This clone has a single count. The chain recombines TRBV11-1 with TRBJ2-3, with 7 positions matching TRBD2. J was trimmed by 4 bases and V by 7 bases; bases with no gene match: 11. The CDR3 spans 15 residues. The germline CDR1 and CDR2 sequences are SGHAT and FQDESV (reference sequence). CDR3 region: CASKGRGDRADTQYF. The CDR3 nucleotides are TGTGCCAGCAAGGGACGGGGGGACCGGGCAGATACGCAGTATTTT.